The rows below give T cell receptor beta chains drawn from one sample of a study of cytomegalovirus exposure and HLA in healthy donors. Sequencing was performed with immunoSEQ multiplex PCR; in TCRdb, only in-frame clones are kept and a portion is missing. This table holds approximately 150,000 clones, around four fifths found once. Material for sequencing was PBMCs. These receptors were obtained from a man under 40 in good health and CMV-seronegative. Each CDR3 is given with its conserved first and last residue. D genes are given only for firm matches.

V | D | CDR3
TRBV27 | TRBD1 | CASSPRDRGTYEQYF
TRBV2 | NA | CASRAWQGPLNTEAFF
TRBV28 | NA | CASSPRRQSREAFF
TRBV5-1 | TRBD1 | CASNTGQGAYEQYF
TRBV28 | NA | CASSFQEGSEAFF
TRBV2 | NA | CASSGTHYGYTF
TRBV28 | NA | CASSLEGLPREAQYF
TRBV5-6 | TRBD2 | CASNPVLAGGPGEQYF
TRBV19 | TRBD1 | CASSGGQGGKAFF
TRBV27 | NA | CASSSQGSDTQYF
TRBV6-6 | TRBD2 | CASSYVRREINNEQFF
TRBV5-4 | NA | CASSSQPFGTNEKLFF
TRBV2 | TRBD1 | CASTEDRDEYEQYF
TRBV28 | TRBD1 | CASGTGQGVDNQPQHF
TRBV15 | TRBD2 | CATSLTSGGTRGTGELFF
TRBV5-4 | NA | CASSLGEDTQYF
TRBV19 | NA | CASSPDRRISEAFF
TRBV7-2 | NA | CASSSQGNYGEQYF
TRBV5-1 | TRBD2 | CASSLWTSGVTYNEQFF
TRBV19 | TRBD2 | CASSRAGTTSSYEQYF
TRBV18 | NA | CASSPPNGGSNQPQHF
TRBV4-3 | TRBD2 | CASSQERVGGSWAYEQYF
TRBV2 | NA | CASSDWSSSEKLFF
TRBV27 | TRBD2 | CASSLTSGGLNEQFF
TRBV7-3 | TRBD2 | CASSKGLAGVDTQYF
TRBV2 | TRBD2 | CASRRLAGRSNEQFF
TRBV28 | TRBD1 | CASSPNDRAAQYF
TRBV5-7 | TRBD2 | CASSPPGLYRNTQYF
TRBV2 | TRBD1 | CASTPGGSSGNTIYF
TRBV7-2 | NA | CASSLLMPGNTEAFF
TRBV7-2 | TRBD1 | CASSFGQGPSYEQYF
TRBV28 | TRBD2 | CASSTVAGGRNEQYF
TRBV5-1 | NA | CASSTTGDKNIQYF
TRBV28 | TRBD2 | CASSGAGASTYNEQFF
TRBV28 | NA | CASSSVQSYGYTF
TRBV2 | NA | CASNEEYNEQFF
TRBV6-5 | TRBD2 | CASSVREGYEQYF
TRBV6-1 | TRBD1 | CATRTGSYEQYF
TRBV6-1 | NA | CASSEPRWNEQFF
TRBV14 | TRBD1 | CASSQLQGAPGNEQFF
TRBV10-1 | NA | CASSDRGGRGTEAFF
TRBV5-1 | NA | CASSLYLGGDTDTQYF
TRBV7-3 | TRBD2 | CASSVLAGVPYNEQFF
TRBV19 | NA | CASSIVWTANGQPQHF
TRBV13 | TRBD2 | CASSFGTRDTGELFF
TRBV7-3 | NA | CASSLGGDYNEQFF
TRBV28 | NA | CASSLSDFKETQYF
TRBV6-5 | NA | CASSYVLQETQYF
TRBV7-3 | TRBD2 | CASSLGPSGYEQYF
TRBV4-3 | TRBD1 | CASAKTSGTGGYNEQFF
TRBV14 | TRBD2 | CASSQGRKRGRVYNEQFF
TRBV7-3 | NA | CASSFRGSSTDTQYF
TRBV6-1 | TRBD1 | CASSESVGRGQGPEAFF
TRBV30 | NA | CAWSIDRNQPQHF
TRBV30 | NA | CAWKVAYEQYF
TRBV7-2 | TRBD1 | CASSSVGAGGAWGYTF
TRBV15 | NA | CATSRDPLNEQFF